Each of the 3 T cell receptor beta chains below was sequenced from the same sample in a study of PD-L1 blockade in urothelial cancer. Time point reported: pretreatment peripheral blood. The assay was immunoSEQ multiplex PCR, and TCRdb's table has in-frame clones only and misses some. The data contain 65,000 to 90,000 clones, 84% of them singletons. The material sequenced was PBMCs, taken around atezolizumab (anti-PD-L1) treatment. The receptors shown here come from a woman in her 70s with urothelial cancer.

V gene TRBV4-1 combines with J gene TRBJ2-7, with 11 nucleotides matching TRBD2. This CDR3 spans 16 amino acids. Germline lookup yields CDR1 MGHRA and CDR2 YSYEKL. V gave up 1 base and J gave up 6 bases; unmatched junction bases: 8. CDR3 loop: CASSQVVAGGPGEQYF. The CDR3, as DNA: TGCGCCAGCAGCCAAGTGGTAGCGGGAGGGCCGGGCGAGCAGTACTTC.

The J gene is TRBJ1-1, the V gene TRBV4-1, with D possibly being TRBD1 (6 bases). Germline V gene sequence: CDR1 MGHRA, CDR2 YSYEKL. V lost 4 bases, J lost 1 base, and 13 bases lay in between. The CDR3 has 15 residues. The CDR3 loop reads CASSPKGGANTEAFF. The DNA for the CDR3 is TGCGCCAGCAGCCCTAAGGGGGGGGCGAACACTGAAGCTTTCTTT.

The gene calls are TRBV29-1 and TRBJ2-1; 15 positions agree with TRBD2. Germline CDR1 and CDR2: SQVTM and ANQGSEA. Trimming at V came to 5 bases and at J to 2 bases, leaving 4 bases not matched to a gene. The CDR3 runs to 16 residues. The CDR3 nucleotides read TGCAGCGTTTCCGGGACTAGCGGGAGGCCCTACAATGAGCAGTTCTTC. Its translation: CSVSGTSGRPYNEQFF.